This T cell receptor (beta chain) was recovered during a study of response to subunit inactivated influenza vaccine. Only a few counts were recorded for this clonotype. V was pared by 7 bases and J by 3 bases, with 20 bases between. CDR1 and CDR2 (germline): DFQATT, SNEGSKA (reference sequence). This CDR3 spans 15 amino acids. MiXCR, run by TCRdb on the RT-PCR reads, gives a single entry per CDR3 protein. The sample has about 800,000 distinct CDR3 sequences; around 20% are singletons. The chain is built from TRBV20-1 and TRBJ2-3; TRBD2 is a possible D gene (6 bases). The input for sequencing was PBMCs from blood, taken 4 to 6 days after vaccination. The sequence derives from a man between 50 and 59 years old who received an inactivated influenza vaccine. Written as DNA, the CDR3 is TGCAGTGGGTCCTCGGGACTGATAGGAACAGATACGCAGTATTTT. Translated, it gives CSGSSGLIGTDTQYF.